This T cell receptor beta chain was profiled in a study of T-cell reconstitution after alpha-beta-depleted transplantation in children. This clonotype was seen more than once but under ten times. Using unique molecular identifiers, the investigators prepared the TCRbeta library. MiXCR was run by TCRdb on the PCR reads, yielding one entry per CDR3 protein. The sample lists around 250,000 distinct CDR3 sequences, around 9.6% occurring once. The sample consisted of PBMCs from the stem cell graft donor, taken from the stem cell graft. The receptor comes from a human donor who donated a stem cell graft to a child with SCID.

The DNA for the CDR3 is TGTGCCAGCAGTGACCGGGCCCTCTATGGCTACACCTTC. This codes for CASSDRALYGYTF. The chain recombines TRBV6-6 with TRBJ1-2, with D hard to call. Germline CDR1 MNHNY, CDR2 SVGAGI (reference sequence). V was shortened by 5 bases and J by 4 bases, with 11 bases between the two germline ends. The CDR3 is 13 residues long.